The next 26 T cell receptor beta chains were all read from a single sample in a study of blood T cell repertoires in COVID-19. Repertoires were generated with immunoSEQ multiplex PCR, while TCRdb's copy carries only in-frame clones and drops some. Of about 96,000 clones in the sample, over 85% are singletons; the top ten hold about 4.2%. The sequenced material came from peripheral blood. The receptor set was obtained from a human donor with COVID-19, enrolled during active disease. The donor label of this sample is uncertain.

The CDR3 sequence: CASSLRYHAYEQYF. The DNA for the CDR3 is TGTGCCAGCAGCTTACGGTACCACGCCTACGAGCAGTACTTC. This chain uses TRBV11-3 with TRBJ2-7; D unclear. The V gene lost 2 bases and the J gene lost 2 bases, with 10 bases spanning the gap. The CDR3 has 14 amino acids. CDR1 and CDR2 (germline): SGHNT, YENEEA.

The V and J genes are TRBV28 and TRBJ2-7; 9 positions agree with TRBD1. Germline V lookup: CDR1 MDHEN, CDR2 SYDVKM. V lost 8 bases, J lost 5 bases, and 4 bases stayed unmatched. The CDR3 loop spans 12 amino acids. The CDR3 DNA reads TGTGCCAGCTTGACAGGGGGGAACGAGCAGTACTTC. This codes for CASLTGGNEQYF.

As DNA, the CDR3 is TGTGCCAGTAGCGAGCTAGCGGGACTTTACAATGAGCAGTTCTTC. As protein: CASSELAGLYNEQFF. V is TRBV19 and J is TRBJ2-1; TRBD2 matches at 9 bases. The CDR3 is 15 residues long. The ends lost 6 bases at V and 4 bases at J; junction bases unmatched: 7. Germline assignment: CDR1 LNHDA and CDR2 SQIVND (reference sequence).

The genes are TRBV7-9 and TRBJ1-1; no firm D call. CDR3 length: 13 residues. Germline V gene sequence: CDR1 SEHNR, CDR2 FQNEAQ (reference sequence). V lost 5 bases, J lost 2 bases, and 9 bases lay in between. The CDR3, as DNA: TGTGCCAGCAGCCGAACTTTAAACACTGAAGCTTTCTTT. Protein sequence: CASSRTLNTEAFF.

This chain connects TRBV15 to TRBJ2-7; TRBD2 matches at 8 bases. The germline V gene encodes CDR1 LNHNV and CDR2 YYDKDF (reference sequence). This CDR3 spans 14 amino acids. V gave up 3 bases and J gave up 4 bases; unmatched junction bases: 5. CDR3 nucleotides: TGTGCCACCAGCAGCGGGGGGGCCACATACGAGCAGTACTTC. As protein: CATSSGGATYEQYF.

This clone was picked up one time. V usage is TRBV12-3 or TRBV12-4 and J usage is TRBJ1-2; weak D call: TRBD1 (6 bases). This CDR3 has 13 amino acids. V dropped 3 bases and J dropped 8 bases, with 13 bases sitting between them. This CDR3 is CASSLDSSRGYTF. The CDR3 DNA is TGTGCCAGCAGTTTGGACAGCTCGAGGGGCTACACCTTC.

The V call is TRBV5-4, the J call TRBJ2-5, with TRBD1 identical over 8 bases. With 3 bases clipped from V and 4 bases from J, the junction kept 5 bases outside the gene matches. The length of the CDR3 is 14 residues. Looked up from germline, CDR1 is SGHNT and CDR2 is YYREEE (reference sequence). CDR3 loop: CASSYGDRRETQYF. For the CDR3, the DNA is TGTGCCAGCAGCTACGGGGACAGGAGAGAGACCCAGTACTTC.

The chain combines TRBV7-9 with TRBJ2-5; 7 bases align to TRBD2. The V gene end was trimmed by 4 bases and the J gene end by 5 bases; junction bases not matched to a gene: 10. The CDR3 sequence is 15 residues long. Germline values: CDR1 SEHNR, CDR2 FQNEAQ (reference sequence). The CDR3 bases are TGTGCCAGCAGCTCTCCTGGGCGGGGGAGTGAGACCCAGTACTTC. It is translated as CASSSPGRGSETQYF.

This chain joins TRBV5-1 and TRBJ2-2; a weak D match, TRBD2 (6 bases). V was pared by 6 bases and J by 4 bases, with 22 bases between. The germline CDR1 and CDR2 sequences are SGHRS and YFSETQ. This CDR3 is 17 amino acids long. CDR3 DNA sequence: TGCGCCAGCAATCGACAAGGAGGGGCCGTGGGCACCGGGGAGCTGTTTTTT. Its translation is CASNRQGGAVGTGELFF.

This sequence joins TRBV6-6 and TRBJ1-6; 8 bases are shared with TRBD1. V gave up 5 bases and J gave up 6 bases; unmatched junction bases: 12. Germline V CDR1 and CDR2: MNHNY, SVGAGI (reference sequence). The CDR3 spans 17 residues. The CDR3 nucleotides are TGTGCCAGCAGTCCCATTCCGGACAGGGAGGGTAATTCACCCCTCCACTTT. Translated, it gives CASSPIPDREGNSPLHF.

The V call is TRBV6-6, the J call TRBJ2-7, with TRBD2 as a possible D gene (6 bases). Germline CDR1 is MNHNY and CDR2 is SVGAGI (reference sequence). The ends were cut back, 6 bases at V and 5 bases at J, with 17 bases in the middle. The CDR3 is 14 residues long. The CDR3 bases are TGTGCCAGCAGGGGGGGTCCCTCAGCCCACGAGCAGTACTTC. This encodes CASRGGPSAHEQYF.

The V gene is TRBV4-1, the J gene TRBJ1-2; a possible D gene is TRBD1 (5 bases). V lost 0 bases and J 3 bases, leaving 8 bases between the germline ends. The CDR3 consists of 14 residues. Germline V lookup: CDR1 MGHRA, CDR2 YSYEKL. For the CDR3, the DNA is TGCGCCAGCAGCCAAGACTGGGGGGACTATGGCTACACCTTC. Its translation: CASSQDWGDYGYTF.

The rearrangement joins TRBV6-5 to TRBJ2-7; 13 nucleotides agree with TRBD2. The CDR3 is 14 residues long. Trimming at V came to 7 bases and at J to 6 bases, leaving 6 bases not matched to a gene. Germline V CDR1 and CDR2: MNHEY, SVGAGI. CDR3 amino acids: CASTRGLAGSEQYF. The CDR3 DNA follows: TGTGCCAGCACCAGGGGACTAGCGGGATCCGAGCAGTACTTC.

V and J are TRBV5-5 and TRBJ2-3; possibly TRBD1 for D (8 bases). V was shortened by 4 bases and J by 3 bases, with 15 bases between the two germline ends. The CDR3 runs 15 residues. The germline gives CDR1 SGHKS, CDR2 YYEKEE (reference sequence). The CDR3 protein is CASSPYRGGTDTQYF. The CDR3 coding sequence is TGTGCCAGCAGCCCCTACAGGGGGGGGACAGATACGCAGTATTTT.

The V call is TRBV25-1, the J call TRBJ1-1, with 7 bases fitting TRBD1. This CDR3 comprises 17 residues. Trimming cost V 5 bases and J 3 bases; bases outside gene matches: 15. From germline, CDR1 is MGHDK and CDR2 SYGVNS. The CDR3 coding sequence is TGTGCCAGCAGTCGTTTGGTAGGGGGCGAGAGGGACACTGAAGCTTTCTTT. It yields the protein CASSRLVGGERDTEAFF.

The V gene is TRBV6-1, the J gene TRBJ2-5, with D tentatively TRBD2 (6 bases). V was shortened by 0 bases and J by 4 bases, with 12 bases between the two germline ends. Germline V gene sequence: CDR1 MNHNS, CDR2 SASEGT. The CDR3 is made up of 15 amino acids. CDR3 amino acids: CASSEAGGVGETQYF. The DNA of the CDR3 is TGTGCCAGCAGTGAAGCGGGGGGAGTAGGAGAGACCCAGTACTTC.

The chain employs TRBV28 and TRBJ1-2, with D perhaps TRBD1 (6 bases). In germline, CDR1 is MDHEN, CDR2 SYDVKM. CDR3 length equals 13 residues. V lost 2 bases and J 3 bases, leaving 7 bases between the germline ends. In DNA form, the CDR3 reads TGTGCCAGCAGTTTACCAGGGGACTATGGCTACACCTTC. Translation gives CASSLPGDYGYTF.

This clone was observed a handful of times. This chain's CDR3 is CASSLTRTIATNEKLFF. In DNA, the CDR3 is TGTGCCAGCAGCTTAACAAGGACAATTGCCACTAATGAAAAACTGTTTTTT. The V call is TRBV11-2, the J call TRBJ1-4, with D possibly being TRBD1 (5 bases). CDR1 SGHAT and CDR2 FQNNGV come from the germline V gene. The CDR3 has 17 residues. Trimming removed 2 bases at V and 2 bases at J, with 15 bases between. The whole variable domain, filled in from reference TRBV11-2 and TRBJ1-4, reads EAGVAQSPRYKIIEKRQSVAFWCNPISGHATLYWYQQILGQGPKLLIQFQNNGVVDDSQLPKDRFSAERLKGVDSTLKIQPAKLEDSAVYLCASSLTRTIATNEKLFFGSGTQLSVL.

V and J are TRBV6-5 and TRBJ2-5, with a possible D match to TRBD1 (5 bases). Germline V gene data show CDR1 as MNHEY and CDR2 as SVGAGI. The length of the CDR3 is 13 residues. V gave up 10 bases and J gave up 5 bases, with 17 bases separating them. The chain's CDR3 is CAIKQASRETQYF. The CDR3 nucleotides are TGTGCCATCAAACAGGCGTCTCGTGAGACCCAGTACTTC.

This clone occurred a few times. The chain carries TRBV6-5 and TRBJ2-2; a possible D gene is TRBD2 (6 bases). V lost 11 bases to trimming and J lost 3 bases, with 19 bases between them. The germline V gene encodes CDR1 MNHEY and CDR2 SVGAGI. This CDR3 has 15 residues. The CDR3 DNA reads as TGTGCCGGAGAGACGGGGACTGGTGACACCGGGGAGCTGTTTTTT. Amino acids: CAGETGTGDTGELFF.

The chain recombines TRBV24-1 with TRBJ2-2; tentative D call: TRBD2 (6 bases). The germline V gene has CDR1 KGHDR and CDR2 SFDVKD. Trimming shortened V by 0 bases and J by 5 bases, and 9 bases separated the two germline ends. This CDR3 is built from 15 residues. The CDR3 region has the DNA TGTGCCACCAGTGATTTGCGTGGGGGGACCGGGGAGCTGTTTTTT. It translates to CATSDLRGGTGELFF.

The chain recombines TRBV10-2 with TRBJ1-5, with 10 positions matching TRBD1. Trimming took 7 bases from V and 7 from J; bases not matched to a gene: 4. The germline V gene encodes CDR1 WSHSY and CDR2 SAAADI. The CDR3 length is 13 residues. As DNA, the CDR3 is TGCGCCAGCACCTTGGACAGGGGGCAGCCCCAGCATTTT. Its protein product is CASTLDRGQPQHF.

The rearrangement links TRBV5-1 to TRBJ1-1; tentatively, D is TRBD1 (6 bases). The V end was cut by 2 bases, the J end by 5 bases, with 13 bases between. The CDR3 is 14 residues long. Germline V gene lookup returns CDR1 SGHRS and CDR2 YFSETQ. The CDR3 spells CASSFTRGGTEAFF. CDR3 bases: TGCGCCAGCAGCTTTACCAGGGGAGGGACTGAAGCTTTCTTT.

This clone appeared a few times. The genes are TRBV4-1 and TRBJ1-2, with D possibly TRBD1 on 5 matching bases. Germline CDR1 MGHRA, CDR2 YSYEKL. V lost 0 bases and J 3 bases, leaving 8 bases between the germline ends. CDR3 length: 14 residues. The CDR3 nucleotides read TGCGCCAGCAGCCAAGAGCGGGGCGACTATGGCTACACCTTC. Residues: CASSQERGDYGYTF.

This chain uses TRBV30 with TRBJ2-7; D is perhaps TRBD1 (5 bases). V was clipped by 5 bases and J by 6 bases, with 17 bases between them. CDR1 and CDR2 from the germline V gene are GTSNPN and SVGIG (reference sequence). This CDR3 comprises 13 residues. CDR3: CAWGLISRGEQYF. CDR3 DNA sequence: TGTGCCTGGGGGTTAATTAGTAGGGGCGAGCAGTACTTC.

In this sample, this clone turned up a few times. J is TRBJ2-2 and V is TRBV11-3, with D tentatively TRBD2 (6 bases). The CDR3 has 13 residues. Trimming shortened V by 5 bases and J by 7 bases, and 11 bases separated the two germline ends. CDR1 is SGHNT, CDR2 YENEEA, per germline. This CDR3 reads CASSVWEVGELFF. CDR3 in DNA: TGTGCCAGCAGCGTATGGGAGGTCGGGGAGCTGTTTTTT.